This T cell receptor beta chain is drawn from a study of identical twins' blood T cells. Study-level background: Around 50 million reads came from around twelve libraries, six alpha, six beta.

Each CDR3 protein gets one entry after TCRdb re-called the 5' RACE reads with MiXCR. Of fewer than 450,000 distinct CDR3 sequences listed, under 30% are singletons. This clonotype has only a few counts. Per the germline V gene, CDR1 is LGHNT and CDR2 is FRNRAP. V was shortened by 3 bases and J by 0 bases, with 5 bases between the two germline ends. This CDR3 spans 13 amino acids. The chain links TRBV12-5 to TRBJ1-1; no clear D. The origin of this receptor is a woman aged 18-49 years in good health. Sequenced: PBMCs. CDR3 loop: CASGFGVNTEAFF. CDR3 in DNA: TGTGCTAGTGGTTTCGGGGTGAACACTGAAGCTTTCTTT.